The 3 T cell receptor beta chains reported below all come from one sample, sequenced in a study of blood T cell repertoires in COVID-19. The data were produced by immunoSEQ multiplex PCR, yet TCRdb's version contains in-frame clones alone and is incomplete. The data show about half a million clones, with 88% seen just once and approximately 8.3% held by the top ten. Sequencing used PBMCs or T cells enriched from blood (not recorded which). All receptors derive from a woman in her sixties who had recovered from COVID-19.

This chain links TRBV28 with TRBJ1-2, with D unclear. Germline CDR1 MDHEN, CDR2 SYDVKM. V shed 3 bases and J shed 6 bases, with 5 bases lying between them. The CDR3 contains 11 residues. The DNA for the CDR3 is TGTGCCAGCAGTTTGGAGAATGGCTACACCTTC. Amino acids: CASSLENGYTF.

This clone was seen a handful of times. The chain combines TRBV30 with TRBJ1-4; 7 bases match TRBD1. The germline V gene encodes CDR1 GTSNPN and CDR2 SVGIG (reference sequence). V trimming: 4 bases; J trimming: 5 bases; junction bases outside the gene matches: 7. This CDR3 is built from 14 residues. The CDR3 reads CAWKRGQTNEKLFF. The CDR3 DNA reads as TGTGCCTGGAAACGGGGACAGACAAATGAAAAACTGTTTTTT.

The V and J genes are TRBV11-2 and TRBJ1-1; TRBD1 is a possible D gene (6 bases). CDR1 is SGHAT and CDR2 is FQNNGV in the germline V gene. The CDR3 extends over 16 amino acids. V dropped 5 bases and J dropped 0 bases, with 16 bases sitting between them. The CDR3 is CASSLDRPELNTEAFF. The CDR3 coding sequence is TGTGCCAGCAGCCTCGACAGGCCCGAATTGAACACTGAAGCTTTCTTT.